This T cell receptor beta chain was profiled in a study of T cell responses to AZD1222 COVID-19 vaccine. Study-level points and caveats: It was only a handful of AZD1222 recipients who were seropositive at baseline. Most donors were white British and more were female, and clonal diversity was possibly underestimated.

Here immunoSEQ multiplex PCR was the method, and the copy in TCRdb shows in-frame clones only, minus some. The data contain roughly 140,000 clones, roughly 90% of them singletons. As regards this clone: Antigen specificity is unknown.

Deletions cut 0 bases from V and 4 bases from J, with 10 bases between. The CDR3 covers 14 residues. CDR1 SGHDT and CDR2 YYEEEE come from the germline V gene. The source material was peripheral blood, sampled 28 days after the second AZD1222 dose. The chain has TRBV5-6 and TRBJ1-2; D is unresolved. The receptor's source is an adult who received the AZD1222 COVID-19 vaccine. The CDR3 coding sequence is TGTGCCAGCAGCTTGGGCAGAATTGCCTATGGCTACACCTTC. Its protein is CASSLGRIAYGYTF.